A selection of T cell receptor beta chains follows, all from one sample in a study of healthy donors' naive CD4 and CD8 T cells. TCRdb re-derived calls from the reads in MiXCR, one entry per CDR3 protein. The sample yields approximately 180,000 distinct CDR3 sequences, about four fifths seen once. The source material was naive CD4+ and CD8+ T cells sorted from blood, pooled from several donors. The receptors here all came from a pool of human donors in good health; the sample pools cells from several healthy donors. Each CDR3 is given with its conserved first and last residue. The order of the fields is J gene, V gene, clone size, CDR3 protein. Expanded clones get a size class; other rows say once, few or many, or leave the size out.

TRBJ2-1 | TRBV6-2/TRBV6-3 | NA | CASSQPEISRNEQFF
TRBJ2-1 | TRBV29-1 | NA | CSVGLAGDEQFF
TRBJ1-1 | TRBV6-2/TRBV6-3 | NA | CASSYSGAKAFF
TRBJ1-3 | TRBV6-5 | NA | CASIAGAPSSGNTIYF
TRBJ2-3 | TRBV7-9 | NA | CASTLGLAGPDTQYF
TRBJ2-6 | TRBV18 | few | CASSRDRGFSGANVLTF
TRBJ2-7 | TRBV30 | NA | CAWNSGLGYEQYF
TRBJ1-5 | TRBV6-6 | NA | CASSDRERNQPQHF
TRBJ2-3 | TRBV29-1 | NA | CSVEGLEDTQYF
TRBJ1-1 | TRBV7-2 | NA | CASSSAGGTEAFF
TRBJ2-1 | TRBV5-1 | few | CASDGGGNVDEQFF
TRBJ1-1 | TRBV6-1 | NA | CASSERRAVMNTEAFF
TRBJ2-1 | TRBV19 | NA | CATLGYNEQFF
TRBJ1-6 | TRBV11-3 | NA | CASSRNWRAEESDSPLHF
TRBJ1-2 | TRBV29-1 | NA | CSVEWAGGGYTF
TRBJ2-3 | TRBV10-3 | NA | CAISLGTSGRLGTDTQYF
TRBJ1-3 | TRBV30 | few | CAWSTSSSGNTIYF
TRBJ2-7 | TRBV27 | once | CASSLRLAGGPYEQYF
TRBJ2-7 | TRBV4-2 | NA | CASSQARDRPTYEQYF
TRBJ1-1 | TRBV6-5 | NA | CASSSLTGYTEAFF
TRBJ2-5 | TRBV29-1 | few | CSAAAGGQYF
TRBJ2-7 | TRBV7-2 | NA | CASSLVGWDTSYEQYF
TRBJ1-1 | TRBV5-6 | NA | CASRLGGITEAFF